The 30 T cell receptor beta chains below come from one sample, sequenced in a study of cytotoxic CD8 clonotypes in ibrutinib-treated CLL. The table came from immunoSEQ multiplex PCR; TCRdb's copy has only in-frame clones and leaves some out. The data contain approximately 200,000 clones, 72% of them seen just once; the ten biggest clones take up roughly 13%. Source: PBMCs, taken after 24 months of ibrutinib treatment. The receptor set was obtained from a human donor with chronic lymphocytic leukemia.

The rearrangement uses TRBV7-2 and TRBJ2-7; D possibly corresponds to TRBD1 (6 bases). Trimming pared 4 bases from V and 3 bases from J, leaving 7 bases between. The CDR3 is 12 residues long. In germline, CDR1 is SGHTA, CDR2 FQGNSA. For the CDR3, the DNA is TGTGCCAGCAGCTGGACAGACTACGAGCAGTACTTC. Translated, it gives CASSWTDYEQYF.

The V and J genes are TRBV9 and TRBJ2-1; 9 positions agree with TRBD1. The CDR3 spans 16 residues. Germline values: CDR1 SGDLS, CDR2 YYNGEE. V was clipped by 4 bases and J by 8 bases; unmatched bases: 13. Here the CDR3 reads CASSPRTGEVWDEQFF. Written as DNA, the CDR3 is TGTGCCAGCAGCCCCCGGACAGGGGAGGTTTGGGATGAGCAGTTCTTC.

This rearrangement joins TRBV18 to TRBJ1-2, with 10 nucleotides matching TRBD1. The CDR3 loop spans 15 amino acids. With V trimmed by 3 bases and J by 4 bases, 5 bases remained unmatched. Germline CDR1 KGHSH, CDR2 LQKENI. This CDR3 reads CASSPMDRGAYGYTF. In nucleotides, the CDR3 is TGTGCCAGCTCACCGATGGACAGGGGGGCCTATGGCTACACCTTC.

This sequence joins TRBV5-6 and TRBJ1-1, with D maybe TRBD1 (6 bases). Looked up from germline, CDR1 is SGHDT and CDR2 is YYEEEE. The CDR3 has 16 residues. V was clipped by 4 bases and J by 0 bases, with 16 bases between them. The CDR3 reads CASSPRVGDMNTEAFF. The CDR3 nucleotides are TGTGCCAGCAGCCCTCGCGTCGGGGACATGAACACTGAAGCTTTCTTT.

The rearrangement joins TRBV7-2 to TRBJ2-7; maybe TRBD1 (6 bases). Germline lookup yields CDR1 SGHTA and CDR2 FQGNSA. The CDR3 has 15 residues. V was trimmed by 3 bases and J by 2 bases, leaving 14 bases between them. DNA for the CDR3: TGTGCCAGCAGCTTCGGGACAATGCAGACCTACGAGCAGTACTTC. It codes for CASSFGTMQTYEQYF.

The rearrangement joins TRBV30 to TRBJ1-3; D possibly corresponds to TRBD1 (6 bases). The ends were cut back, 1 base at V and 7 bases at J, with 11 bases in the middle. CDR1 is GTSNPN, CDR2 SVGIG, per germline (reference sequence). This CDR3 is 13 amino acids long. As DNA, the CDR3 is TGTGCCTGGAGTGCCGAGGACAGCAACACCATATATTTT. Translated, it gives CAWSAEDSNTIYF.

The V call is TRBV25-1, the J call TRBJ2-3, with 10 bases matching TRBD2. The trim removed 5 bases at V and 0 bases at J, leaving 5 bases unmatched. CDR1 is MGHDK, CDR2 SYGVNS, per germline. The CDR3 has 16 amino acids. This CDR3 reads CASSTRTSGSTDTQYF. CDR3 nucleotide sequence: TGTGCCAGCAGTACCCGGACTAGCGGAAGCACAGATACGCAGTATTTT.

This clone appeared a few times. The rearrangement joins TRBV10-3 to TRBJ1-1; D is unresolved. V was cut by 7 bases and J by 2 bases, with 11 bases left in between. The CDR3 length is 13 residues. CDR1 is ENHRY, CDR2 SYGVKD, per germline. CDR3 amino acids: CAITYGTNTEAFF. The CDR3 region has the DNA TGTGCCATCACTTACGGAACAAACACTGAAGCTTTCTTT.

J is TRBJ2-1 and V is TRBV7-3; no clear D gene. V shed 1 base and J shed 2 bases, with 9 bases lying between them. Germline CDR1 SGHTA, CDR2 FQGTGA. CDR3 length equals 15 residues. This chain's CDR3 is CASSLNQPPYNEQFF. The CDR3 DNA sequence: TGTGCCAGCAGCTTAAATCAACCACCCTACAATGAGCAGTTCTTC.

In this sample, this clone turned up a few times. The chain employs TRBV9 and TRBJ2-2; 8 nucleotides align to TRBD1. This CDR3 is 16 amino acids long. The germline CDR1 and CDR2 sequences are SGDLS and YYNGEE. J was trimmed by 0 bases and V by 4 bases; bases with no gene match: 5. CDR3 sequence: CASSFRQGSNTGELFF. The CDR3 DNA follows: TGTGCCAGCAGCTTCCGACAGGGGTCGAACACCGGGGAGCTGTTTTTT. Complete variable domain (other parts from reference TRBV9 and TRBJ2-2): DSGVTQTPKHLITATGQRVTLRCSPRSGDLSVYWYQQSLDQGLQFLIQYYNGEERAKGNILERFSAQQFPDLHSELNLSSLELGDSALYFCASSFRQGSNTGELFFGEGSRLTVL.

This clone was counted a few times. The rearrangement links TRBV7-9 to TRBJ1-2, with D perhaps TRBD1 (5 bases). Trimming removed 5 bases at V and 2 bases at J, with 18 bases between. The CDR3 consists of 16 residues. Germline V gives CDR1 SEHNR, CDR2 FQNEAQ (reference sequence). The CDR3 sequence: CASSDIGQGRNYGYTF. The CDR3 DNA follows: TGTGCCAGCAGCGACATCGGCCAGGGCCGAAACTATGGCTACACCTTC.

DNA for the CDR3: TGTGCCACCAGCAGAGATGCGCAAGAAGCTTTCTTT. Amino acids: CATSRDAQEAFF. The chain employs TRBV15 and TRBJ1-1; D is ambiguous. Trimming removed 0 bases at V and 8 bases at J, with 7 bases between. The germline CDR1 and CDR2 sequences are LNHNV and YYDKDF (reference sequence). The CDR3 loop spans 12 amino acids.

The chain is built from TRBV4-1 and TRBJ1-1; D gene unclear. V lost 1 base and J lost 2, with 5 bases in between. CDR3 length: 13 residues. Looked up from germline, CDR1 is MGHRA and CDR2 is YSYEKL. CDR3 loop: CASSQVPNTEAFF. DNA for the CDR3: TGCGCCAGCAGCCAAGTCCCTAACACTGAAGCTTTCTTT.

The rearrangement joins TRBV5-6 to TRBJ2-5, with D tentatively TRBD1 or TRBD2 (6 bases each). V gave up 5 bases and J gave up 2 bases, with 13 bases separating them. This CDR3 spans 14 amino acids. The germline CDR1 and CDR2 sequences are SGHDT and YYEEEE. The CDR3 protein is CASSAGHPQETQYF. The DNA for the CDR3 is TGTGCCAGCAGTGCGGGACATCCTCAAGAGACCCAGTACTTC.

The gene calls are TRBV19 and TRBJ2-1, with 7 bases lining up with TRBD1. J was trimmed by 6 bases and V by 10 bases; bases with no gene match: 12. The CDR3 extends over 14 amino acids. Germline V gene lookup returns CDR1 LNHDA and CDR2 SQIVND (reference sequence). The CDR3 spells CATSTRDSPNEQFF. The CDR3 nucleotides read TGTGCCACCAGTACCCGGGACAGTCCCAATGAGCAGTTCTTC.

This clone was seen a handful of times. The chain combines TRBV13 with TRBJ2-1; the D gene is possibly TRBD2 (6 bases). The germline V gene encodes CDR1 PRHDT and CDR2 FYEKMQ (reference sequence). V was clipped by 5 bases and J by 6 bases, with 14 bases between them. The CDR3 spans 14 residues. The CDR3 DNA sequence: TGTGCCAGCAGCCAAAGACTAGGGGTCAATGAGCAGTTCTTC. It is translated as CASSQRLGVNEQFF.

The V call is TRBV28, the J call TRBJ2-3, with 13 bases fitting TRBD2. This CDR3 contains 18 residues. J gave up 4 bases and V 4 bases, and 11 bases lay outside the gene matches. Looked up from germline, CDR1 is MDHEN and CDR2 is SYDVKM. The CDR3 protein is CASSYVLRLAGGSDTQYF. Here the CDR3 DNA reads TGTGCCAGCAGTTATGTGCTGAGACTAGCGGGAGGCTCAGATACGCAGTATTTT.

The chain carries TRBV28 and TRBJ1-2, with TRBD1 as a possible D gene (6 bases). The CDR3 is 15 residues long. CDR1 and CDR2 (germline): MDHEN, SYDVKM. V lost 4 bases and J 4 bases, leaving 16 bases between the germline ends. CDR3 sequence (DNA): TGTGCCAGCAGTTCACAAACCACAGGGCCCTATGGCTACACCTTC. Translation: CASSSQTTGPYGYTF.

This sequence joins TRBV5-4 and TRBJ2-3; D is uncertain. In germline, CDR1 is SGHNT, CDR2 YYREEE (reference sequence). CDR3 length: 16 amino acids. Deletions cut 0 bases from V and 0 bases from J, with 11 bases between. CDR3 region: CASSLAGRKSTDTQYF. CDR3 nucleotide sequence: TGTGCCAGCAGCTTGGCTGGGCGTAAGAGCACAGATACGCAGTATTTT.

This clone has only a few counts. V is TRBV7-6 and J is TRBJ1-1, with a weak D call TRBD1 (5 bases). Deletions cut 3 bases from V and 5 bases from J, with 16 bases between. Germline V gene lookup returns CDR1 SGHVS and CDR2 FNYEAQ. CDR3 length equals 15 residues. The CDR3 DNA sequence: TGTGCCAGCAGCTTTGGACCGGGGGAAGGTACTGAAGCTTTCTTT. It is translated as CASSFGPGEGTEAFF. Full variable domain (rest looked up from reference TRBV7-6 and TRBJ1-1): GAGVSQSPRYKVTKRGQDVALRCDPISGHVSLYWYRQALGQGPEFLTYFNYEAQQDKSGLPNDRFSAERPEGSISTLTIQRTEQRDSAMYRCASSFGPGEGTEAFFGQGTRLTVV.

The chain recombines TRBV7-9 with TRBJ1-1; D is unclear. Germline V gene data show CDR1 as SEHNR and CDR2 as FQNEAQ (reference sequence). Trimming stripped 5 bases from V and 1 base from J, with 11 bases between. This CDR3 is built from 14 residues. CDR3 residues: CASSPHVQNTEAFF. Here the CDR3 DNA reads TGTGCCAGCAGCCCCCATGTCCAGAACACTGAAGCTTTCTTT.

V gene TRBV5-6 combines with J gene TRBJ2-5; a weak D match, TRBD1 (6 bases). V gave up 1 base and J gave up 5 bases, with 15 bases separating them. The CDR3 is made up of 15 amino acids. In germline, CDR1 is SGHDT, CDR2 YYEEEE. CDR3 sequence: CASSLLVSGVETQYF. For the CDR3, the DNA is TGTGCCAGCAGCTTGTTGGTGTCAGGGGTGGAGACCCAGTACTTC.

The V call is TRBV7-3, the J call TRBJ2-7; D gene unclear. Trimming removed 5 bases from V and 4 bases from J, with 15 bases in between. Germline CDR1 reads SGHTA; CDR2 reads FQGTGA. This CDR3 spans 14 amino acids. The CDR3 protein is CASSPGEPAYEQYF. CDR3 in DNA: TGTGCCAGCAGCCCAGGTGAACCTGCTTACGAGCAGTACTTC.

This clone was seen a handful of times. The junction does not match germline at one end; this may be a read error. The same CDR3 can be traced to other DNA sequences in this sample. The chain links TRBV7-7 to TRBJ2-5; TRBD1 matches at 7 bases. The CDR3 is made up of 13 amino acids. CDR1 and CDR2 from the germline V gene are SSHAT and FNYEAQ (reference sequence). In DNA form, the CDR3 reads TGTGCTAGCAGCTCAGACAGGGAAGAGACCCAGTACTTC. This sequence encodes CASSSDREETQYF.

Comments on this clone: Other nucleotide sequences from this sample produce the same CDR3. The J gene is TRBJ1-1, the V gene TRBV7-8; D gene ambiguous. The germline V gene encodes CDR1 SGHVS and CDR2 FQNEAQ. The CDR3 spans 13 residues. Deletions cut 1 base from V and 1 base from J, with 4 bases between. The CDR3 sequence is CASSLGRNTEAFF. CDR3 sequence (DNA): TGTGCCAGCAGCTTAGGAAGGAACACTGAAGCTTTCTTT.

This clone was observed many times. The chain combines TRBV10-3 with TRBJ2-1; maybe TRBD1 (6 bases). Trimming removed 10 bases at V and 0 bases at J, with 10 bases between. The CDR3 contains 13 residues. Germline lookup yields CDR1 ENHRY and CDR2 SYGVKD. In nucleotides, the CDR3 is TGTGCCACCCGGACAGACTCCTACAATGAGCAGTTCTTC. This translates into CATRTDSYNEQFF.

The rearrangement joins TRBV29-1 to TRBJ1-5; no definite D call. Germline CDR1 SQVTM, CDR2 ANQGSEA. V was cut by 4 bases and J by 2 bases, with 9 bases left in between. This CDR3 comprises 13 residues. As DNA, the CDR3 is TGCAGCGTTGCGGGGTCAGGCAATCAGCCCCAGCATTTT. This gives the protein CSVAGSGNQPQHF.

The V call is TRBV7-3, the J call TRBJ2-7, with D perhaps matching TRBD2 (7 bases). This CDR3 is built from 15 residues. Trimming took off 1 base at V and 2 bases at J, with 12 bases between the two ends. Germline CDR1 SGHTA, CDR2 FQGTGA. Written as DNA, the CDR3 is TGTGCCAGCAGCTTAATGGGGGGGCGAACCTACGAGCAGTACTTC. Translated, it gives CASSLMGGRTYEQYF.

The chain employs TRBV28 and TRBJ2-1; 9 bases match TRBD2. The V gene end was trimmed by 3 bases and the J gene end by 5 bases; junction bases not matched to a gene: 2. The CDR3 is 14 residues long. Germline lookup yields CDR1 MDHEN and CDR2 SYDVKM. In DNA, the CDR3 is TGTGCCAGCAGTTTTCTAGCGGGACACAATGAGCAGTTCTTC. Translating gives CASSFLAGHNEQFF.

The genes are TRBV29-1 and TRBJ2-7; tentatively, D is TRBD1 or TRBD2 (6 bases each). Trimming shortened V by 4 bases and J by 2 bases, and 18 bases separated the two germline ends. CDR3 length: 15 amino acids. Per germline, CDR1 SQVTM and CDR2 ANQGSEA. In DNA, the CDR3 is TGCAGCGTTGTTCCGAGGAGGGACACAGCCTACGAGCAGTACTTC. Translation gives CSVVPRRDTAYEQYF.